The 21 T cell receptor beta chains below all came from one sample that was sequenced in a study of blood T cell repertoires in COVID-19. The assay was immunoSEQ multiplex PCR, and TCRdb's table has in-frame clones only and misses some. Found here are 150,000 to 200,000 clones, 75% to 90% of them singletons; the top ten hold approximately 8%. The sequenced sample was peripheral blood. These receptors all stem from a woman aged 55 to 70 with acute or convalescent COVID-19.

CDR3 sequence reads: CSVTVAGQQKLFF. The DNA of the CDR3 is TGCAGCGTGACTGTGGCGGGACAGCAAAAACTGTTTTTT. The rearrangement uses TRBV29-1 and TRBJ1-4, with 7 positions matching TRBD1. With 6 bases clipped from V and 9 bases from J, the junction kept 10 bases outside the gene matches. Germline V lookup: CDR1 SQVTM, CDR2 ANQGSEA. The CDR3 loop spans 13 amino acids.

The chain is built from TRBV7-9 and TRBJ1-2; perhaps TRBD1 as D (5 bases). V was pared by 5 bases and J by 2 bases, with 9 bases between. This CDR3 has 13 amino acids. Germline CDR1 and CDR2: SEHNR and FQNEAQ (reference sequence). CDR3 sequence reads: CASSPTGNYGYTF. In DNA form, the CDR3 reads TGTGCCAGCAGCCCTACAGGCAACTATGGCTACACCTTC.

The J gene is TRBJ1-1, the V gene TRBV27; no clear D gene. Between the trimmed V and J ends, which lost 5 bases and 1 base, there was a span of 14 bases. Germline V lookup: CDR1 MNHEY, CDR2 SMNVEV (reference sequence). This CDR3 has 15 residues. CDR3 in amino acids: CASSLTWAGNTEAFF. DNA of the CDR3: TGTGCCAGCAGTCTAACCTGGGCGGGGAACACTGAAGCTTTCTTT.

The V and J genes are TRBV6-2 or TRBV6-3 and TRBJ1-5; 7 bases map to TRBD1. CDR3 length: 17 amino acids. With 2 bases clipped from V and 3 bases from J, the junction kept 10 bases outside the gene matches. Germline V CDR1 and CDR2: MNHEY, SVGEGT. For the CDR3, the DNA is TGTGCCAGCAGTTACCCGACAGGGCGGAGTTCCAATCAGCCCCAGCATTTT. Protein sequence: CASSYPTGRSSNQPQHF.

The table lists this clone with many counts. This chain connects TRBV2 to TRBJ1-1; D gene ambiguous. V lost 2 bases and J 10 bases, leaving 8 bases between the germline ends. From germline, CDR1 is SNHLY and CDR2 FYNNEI. The CDR3 spans 11 residues. The CDR3 loop reads CASSELSRAFF. CDR3 nucleotide sequence: TGTGCCAGCAGTGAACTTAGTCGAGCTTTCTTT.

V is TRBV29-1 and J is TRBJ2-7; no clear D. Deletions cut 7 bases from V and 6 bases from J, with 19 bases between. Germline V gives CDR1 SQVTM, CDR2 ANQGSEA. CDR3 length equals 13 residues. The CDR3 nucleotides read TGCAGCGCCAGATGGGCCGGCGAAACCGAGCAGTACTTC. It translates to CSARWAGETEQYF.

This chain links TRBV19 with TRBJ2-1; the D is unclear. This CDR3 comprises 16 residues. The V end lost 5 bases, the J end lost 2 bases, and 16 bases lay between the germline ends. Germline V gene data show CDR1 as LNHDA and CDR2 as SQIVND (reference sequence). CDR3 nucleotide sequence: TGTGCCAGTAGTCCGCTGGCAGCTAGGCCCTACAATGAGCAGTTCTTC. Translating gives CASSPLAARPYNEQFF. The full variable domain, in which reference TRBV19 and TRBJ2-1 provide the parts outside the CDR3, is DGGITQSPKYLFRKEGQNVTLSCEQNLNHDAMYWYRQDPGQGLRLIYYSQIVNDFQKGDIAEGYSVSREKKESFPLTVTSAQKNPTAFYLCASSPLAARPYNEQFFGPGTRLTVL.

The chain combines TRBV7-2 with TRBJ2-3, with 10 nucleotides matching TRBD2. The ends lost 6 bases at V and 10 bases at J; junction bases unmatched: 7. Germline V gene lookup returns CDR1 SGHTA and CDR2 FQGNSA. This CDR3 has 13 amino acids. The CDR3 nucleotides are TGTGCCAGCAGACCCACCGGGACTAGCGCGCAGTATTTT. Protein product: CASRPTGTSAQYF.

The chain employs TRBV5-5 and TRBJ1-1; a possible D gene is TRBD1 (5 bases). V lost 7 bases, J lost 6 bases, and 10 bases lay in between. The CDR3 loop spans 11 amino acids. From germline, CDR1 is SGHKS and CDR2 YYEKEE (reference sequence). CDR3 nucleotide sequence: TGTGCCAGCCAGAAACAGGCTGAAGCTTTCTTT. This codes for CASQKQAEAFF.

V and J are TRBV12-3 or TRBV12-4 and TRBJ1-2; the match to TRBD1 covers 7 bases. V shed 5 bases and J 4 bases; nucleotides not matched to a gene: 4. This CDR3 comprises 13 residues. CDR3 DNA sequence: TGTGCCAGCAGTGGGACAGCCCGCTATGGCTACACCTTC. Its translation: CASSGTARYGYTF.

The chain employs TRBV5-1 and TRBJ2-7, with 9 bases that match TRBD1. CDR1 and CDR2 (germline): SGHRS, YFSETQ. Trimming cost V 0 bases and J 1 base; bases outside gene matches: 5. The CDR3 is 16 residues long. CDR3 sequence: CASSLGGQGGSYEQYV. In nucleotides, the CDR3 is TGCGCCAGCAGCTTGGGGGGACAGGGAGGGTCCTACGAGCAGTACGTC.

V is TRBV28 and J is TRBJ2-3, with 10 positions matching TRBD1. Germline V gene lookup returns CDR1 MDHEN and CDR2 SYDVKM. The CDR3 has 16 amino acids. J gave up 3 bases and V 7 bases, and 10 bases lay outside the gene matches. The CDR3 region is CASTPAVGQGTDTQYF. CDR3 DNA sequence: TGTGCCAGCACCCCCGCAGTGGGACAGGGGACAGATACGCAGTATTTT.

This chain connects TRBV25-1 to TRBJ2-2; D remains ambiguous. CDR1 and CDR2 from the germline V gene are MGHDK and SYGVNS. V was clipped by 1 base and J by 7 bases, with 4 bases between them. The CDR3 totals 12 residues. CDR3 DNA: TGTGCCAGCAGTGAATCCGTCGGGGAGCTGTTTTTT. Protein: CASSESVGELFF. The variable domain in full, completed from reference TRBV25-1 and TRBJ2-2, reads EADIYQTPRYLVIGTGKKITLECSQTMGHDKMYWYQQDPGMELHLIHYSYGVNSTEKGDLSSESTVSRIRTEHFPLTLESARPSHTSQYLCASSESVGELFFGEGSRLTVL.

The rearrangement joins TRBV24-1 to TRBJ2-1; 11 bases agree with TRBD2. CDR3 length: 19 residues. The V and J ends lost 5 bases and 6 bases, in that order; junction bases with no gene match: 17. Germline V CDR1 and CDR2: KGHDR, SFDVKD. As DNA, the CDR3 is TGTGCCACCAGTGCTTCTAGCGGGAGGATTCCCCTTCAACTCAATGAGCAGTTCTTC. Translation: CATSASSGRIPLQLNEQFF.

This rearrangement joins TRBV5-6 to TRBJ1-5; D gene ambiguous. CDR1 and CDR2 from the germline V gene are SGHDT and YYEEEE. This CDR3 contains 15 residues. Trimming removed 2 bases from V and 5 bases from J, with 14 bases in between. The chain's CDR3 is CASSLRQARHQPQHF. The CDR3, as DNA: TGTGCCAGCAGCTTAAGGCAGGCACGCCATCAGCCCCAGCATTTT.

The chain carries TRBV27 and TRBJ1-2; perhaps TRBD1 as D (5 bases). There are 15 residues in the CDR3. Germline V lookup: CDR1 MNHEY, CDR2 SMNVEV (reference sequence). V dropped 3 bases and J dropped 0 bases, with 11 bases sitting between them. The CDR3, as DNA: TGTGCCAGCAGTTTTCTGGGGCAAACTAACTATGGCTACACCTTC. As protein: CASSFLGQTNYGYTF.

The V and J genes are TRBV2 and TRBJ1-1; no definite D call. Germline V gene data show CDR1 as SNHLY and CDR2 as FYNNEI. V was clipped by 5 bases and J by 6 bases, with 19 bases between them. This CDR3 is built from 15 residues. The CDR3 DNA reads as TGTGCCAGCAGTAGGTCGCCAGGAAGTAACGCTGAAGCTTTCTTT. Protein product: CASSRSPGSNAEAFF.

The J gene is TRBJ1-5, the V gene TRBV6-6, with a tentative D call TRBD1 (6 bases). The V and J ends lost 5 bases and 5 bases respectively, with 10 bases between them. Germline CDR1 is MNHNY and CDR2 is SVGAGI (reference sequence). The CDR3 is 13 residues long. CDR3 sequence: CASSRTVYQPQHF. The CDR3 coding sequence is TGTGCCAGCAGTCGGACAGTATATCAGCCCCAGCATTTT.

This CDR3 reads CASSMWETRQSAQYF. Here the CDR3 DNA reads TGTGCCAGCAGCATGTGGGAGACTCGCCAATCGGCGCAGTATTTT. The J gene is TRBJ2-3, the V gene TRBV5-4; possibly TRBD2 for D (5 bases). V dropped 4 bases and J dropped 10 bases, with 22 bases sitting between them. The CDR3 has 15 amino acids. The germline V gene encodes CDR1 SGHNT and CDR2 YYREEE (reference sequence).

J is TRBJ1-2 and V is TRBV19, with D unresolved. This CDR3 contains 13 residues. Looked up from germline, CDR1 is LNHDA and CDR2 is SQIVND (reference sequence). Trimming removed 5 bases from V and 4 bases from J, with 11 bases in between. This chain's CDR3 is CASSLSRSYGYTF. DNA for the CDR3: TGTGCCAGTAGTCTCTCTCGGAGCTATGGCTACACCTTC.

This clone occurred a few times. The V and J genes are TRBV27 and TRBJ2-1, with 8 bases fitting TRBD1. With 6 bases clipped from V and 9 bases from J, the junction kept 7 bases outside the gene matches. The length of the CDR3 is 13 residues. CDR1 and CDR2 from the germline V gene are MNHEY and SMNVEV (reference sequence). The CDR3 region has the DNA TGTGCCAGCAGAGTTTCAGGGGGCGGTGAGCAGTTCTTC. It translates to CASRVSGGGEQFF.